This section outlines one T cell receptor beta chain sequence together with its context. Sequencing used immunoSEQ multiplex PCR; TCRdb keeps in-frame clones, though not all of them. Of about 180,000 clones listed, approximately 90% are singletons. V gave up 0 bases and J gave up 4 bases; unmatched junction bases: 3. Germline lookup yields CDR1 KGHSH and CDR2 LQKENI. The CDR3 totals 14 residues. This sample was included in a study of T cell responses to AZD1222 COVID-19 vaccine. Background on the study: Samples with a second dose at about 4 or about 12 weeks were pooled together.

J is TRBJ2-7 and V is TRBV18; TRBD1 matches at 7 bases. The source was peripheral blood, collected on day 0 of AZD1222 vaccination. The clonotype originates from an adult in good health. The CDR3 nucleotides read TGTGCCAGCTCACCACCGACAGGGAAATACGAGCAGTACTTC. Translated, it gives CASSPPTGKYEQYF.